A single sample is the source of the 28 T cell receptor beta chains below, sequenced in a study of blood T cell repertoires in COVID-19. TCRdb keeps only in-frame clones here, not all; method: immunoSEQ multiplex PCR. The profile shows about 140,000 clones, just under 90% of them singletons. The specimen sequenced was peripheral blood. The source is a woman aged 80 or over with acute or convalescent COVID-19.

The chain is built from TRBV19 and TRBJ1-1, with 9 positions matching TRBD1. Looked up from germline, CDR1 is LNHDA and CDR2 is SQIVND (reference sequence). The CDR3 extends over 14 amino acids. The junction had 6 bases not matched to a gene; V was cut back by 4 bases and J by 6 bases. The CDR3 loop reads CASSNRGRDAEAFF. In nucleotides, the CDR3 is TGTGCCAGTAGTAACAGGGGGCGCGACGCTGAAGCTTTCTTT.

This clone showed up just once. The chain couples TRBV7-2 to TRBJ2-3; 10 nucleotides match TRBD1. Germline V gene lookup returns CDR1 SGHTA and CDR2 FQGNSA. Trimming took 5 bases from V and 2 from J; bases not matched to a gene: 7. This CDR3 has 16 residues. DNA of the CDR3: TGTGCCAGCAGCAAGCGGGACAGGGGCCTCACAGATACGCAGTATTTT. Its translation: CASSKRDRGLTDTQYF.

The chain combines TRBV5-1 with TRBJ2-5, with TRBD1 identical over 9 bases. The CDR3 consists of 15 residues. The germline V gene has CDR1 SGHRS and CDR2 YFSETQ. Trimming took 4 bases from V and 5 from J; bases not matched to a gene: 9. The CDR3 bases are TGCGCCAGCAGCCGTAGACAGGGGGGTCGGGAGACCCAGTACTTC. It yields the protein CASSRRQGGRETQYF.

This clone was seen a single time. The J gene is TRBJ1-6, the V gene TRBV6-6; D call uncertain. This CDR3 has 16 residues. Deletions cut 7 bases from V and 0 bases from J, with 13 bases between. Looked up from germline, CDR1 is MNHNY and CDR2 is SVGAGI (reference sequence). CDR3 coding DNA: TGTGCCAGCACCCTTACGGGGAGCTCCTATAATTCACCCCTCCACTTT. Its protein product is CASTLTGSSYNSPLHF.

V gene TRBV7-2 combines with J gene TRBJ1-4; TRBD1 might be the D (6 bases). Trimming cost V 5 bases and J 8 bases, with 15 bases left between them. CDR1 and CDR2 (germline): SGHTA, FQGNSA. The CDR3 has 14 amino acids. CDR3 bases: TGTGCCAGCAGCCCGACGTCAGGGGTGGAAAAACTGTTTTTT. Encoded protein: CASSPTSGVEKLFF.

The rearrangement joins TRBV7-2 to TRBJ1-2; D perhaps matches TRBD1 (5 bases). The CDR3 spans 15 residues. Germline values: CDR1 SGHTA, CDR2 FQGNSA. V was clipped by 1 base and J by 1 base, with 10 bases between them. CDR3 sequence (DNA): TGTGCCAGCAGCTTAGGGGGCCAGCTTAACTATGGCTACACCTTC. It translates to CASSLGGQLNYGYTF.

CDR3 nucleotide sequence: TGTGCCAGCAGCGTAGGAGGCCTCATCCGAACTAATGAAAAACTGTTTTTT. It translates to CASSVGGLIRTNEKLFF. This sequence joins TRBV9 and TRBJ1-4; D is ambiguous. Germline V CDR1 and CDR2: SGDLS, YYNGEE. The CDR3 extends over 17 amino acids. The V and J ends lost 0 bases and 1 base respectively, with 13 bases between them.

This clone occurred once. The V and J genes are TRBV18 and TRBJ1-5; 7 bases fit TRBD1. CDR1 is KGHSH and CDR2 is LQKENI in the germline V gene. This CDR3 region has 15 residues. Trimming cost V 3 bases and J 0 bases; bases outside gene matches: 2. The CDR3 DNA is TGTGCCAGCTCACCGACAGGGACTAGCAATCAGCCCCAGCATTTT. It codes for CASSPTGTSNQPQHF. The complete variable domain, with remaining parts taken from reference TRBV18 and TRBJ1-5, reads NAGVMQNPRHLVRRRGQEARLRCSPMKGHSHVYWYRQLPEEGLKFMVYLQKENIIDESGMPKERFSAEFPKEGPSILRIQQVVRGDSAAYFCASSPTGTSNQPQHFGDGTRLSIL.

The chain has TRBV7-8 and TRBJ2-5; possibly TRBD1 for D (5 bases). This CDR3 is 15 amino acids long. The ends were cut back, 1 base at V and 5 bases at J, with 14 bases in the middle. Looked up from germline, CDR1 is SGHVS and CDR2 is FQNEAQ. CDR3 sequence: CASSLVRGGRETQYF. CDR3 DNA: TGTGCCAGCAGCTTAGTTAGGGGCGGCCGGGAGACCCAGTACTTC. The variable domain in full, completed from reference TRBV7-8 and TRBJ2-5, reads GAGVSQSPRYKVAKRGQDVALRCDPISGHVSLFWYQQALGQGPEFLTYFQNEAQLDKSGLPSDRFFAERPEGSVSTLKIQRTQQEDSAVYLCASSLVRGGRETQYFGPGTRLLVL.

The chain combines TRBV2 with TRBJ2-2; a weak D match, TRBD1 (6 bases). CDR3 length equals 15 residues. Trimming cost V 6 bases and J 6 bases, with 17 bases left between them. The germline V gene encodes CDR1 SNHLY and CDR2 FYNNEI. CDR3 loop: CASSQQGEASGELFF. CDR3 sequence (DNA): TGTGCCAGCAGCCAACAGGGAGAAGCATCCGGGGAGCTGTTTTTT.

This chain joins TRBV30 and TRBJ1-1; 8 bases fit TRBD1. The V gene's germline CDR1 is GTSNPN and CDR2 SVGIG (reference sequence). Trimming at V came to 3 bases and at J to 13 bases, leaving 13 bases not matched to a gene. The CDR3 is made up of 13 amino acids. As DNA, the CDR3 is TGTGCCTGGAGAGGACAGGCAATCGGACAGGGTTTCTTT. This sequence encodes CAWRGQAIGQGFF.

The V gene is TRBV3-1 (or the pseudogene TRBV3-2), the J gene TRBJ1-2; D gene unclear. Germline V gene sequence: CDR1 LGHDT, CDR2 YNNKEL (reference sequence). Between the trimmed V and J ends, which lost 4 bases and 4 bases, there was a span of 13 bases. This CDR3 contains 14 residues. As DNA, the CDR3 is TGTGCCAGCAGCCCCCCGGGTGTCGGCTATGGCTACACCTTC. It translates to CASSPPGVGYGYTF.

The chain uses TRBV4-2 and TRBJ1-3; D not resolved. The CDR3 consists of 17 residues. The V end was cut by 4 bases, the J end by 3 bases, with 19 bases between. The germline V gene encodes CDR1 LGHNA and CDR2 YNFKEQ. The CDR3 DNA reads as TGTGCCAGCAGCCTTTCTCTGGGTGGGCAAGTTGGAAACACCATATATTTT. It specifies CASSLSLGGQVGNTIYF.

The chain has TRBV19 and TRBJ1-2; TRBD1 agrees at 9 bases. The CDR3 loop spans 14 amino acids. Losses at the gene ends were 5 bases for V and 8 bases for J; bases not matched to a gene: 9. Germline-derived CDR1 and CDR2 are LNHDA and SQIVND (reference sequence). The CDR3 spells CASSSRDRVVGYTF. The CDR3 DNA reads TGTGCCAGTAGTTCGCGGGACAGGGTAGTGGGCTACACCTTC.

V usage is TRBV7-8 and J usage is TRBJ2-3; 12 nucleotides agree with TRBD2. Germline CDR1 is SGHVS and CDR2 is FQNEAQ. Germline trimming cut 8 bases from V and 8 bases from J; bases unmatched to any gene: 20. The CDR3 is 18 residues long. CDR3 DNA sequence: TGTGCCAGCGGGTCCCTAGCCCTAGCGGGGGGGACCACTGGTACGCAGTATTTT. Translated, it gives CASGSLALAGGTTGTQYF.

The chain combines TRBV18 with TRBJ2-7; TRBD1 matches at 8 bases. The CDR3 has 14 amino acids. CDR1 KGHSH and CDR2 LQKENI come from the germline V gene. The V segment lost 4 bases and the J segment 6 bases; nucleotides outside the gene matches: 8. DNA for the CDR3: TGTGCCAGCTCACTGTCACAGGGGGTGGTCGAGCAGTACTTC. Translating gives CASSLSQGVVEQYF.

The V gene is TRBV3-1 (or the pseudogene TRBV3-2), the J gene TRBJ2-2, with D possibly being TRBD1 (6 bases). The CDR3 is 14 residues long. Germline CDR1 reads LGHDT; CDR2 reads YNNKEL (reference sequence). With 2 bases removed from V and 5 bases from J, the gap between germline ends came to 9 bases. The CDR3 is CASSQLTGTGELFF. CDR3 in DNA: TGTGCCAGCAGCCAACTTACAGGGACCGGGGAGCTGTTTTTT.

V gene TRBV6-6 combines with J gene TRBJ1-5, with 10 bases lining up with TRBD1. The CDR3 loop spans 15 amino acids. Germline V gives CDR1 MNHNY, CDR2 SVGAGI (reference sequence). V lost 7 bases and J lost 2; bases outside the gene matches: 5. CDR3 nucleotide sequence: TGTGCCAGCACTTGGGACAGGGGCGGCAATCAGCCCCAGCATTTT. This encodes CASTWDRGGNQPQHF.

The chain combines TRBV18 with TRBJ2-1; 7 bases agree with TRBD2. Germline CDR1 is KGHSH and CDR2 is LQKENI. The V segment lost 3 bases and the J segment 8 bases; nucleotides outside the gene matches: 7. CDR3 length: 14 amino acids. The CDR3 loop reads CASSPQTSSHEQFF. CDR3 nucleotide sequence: TGTGCCAGCTCACCCCAGACTAGCAGCCATGAGCAGTTCTTC.

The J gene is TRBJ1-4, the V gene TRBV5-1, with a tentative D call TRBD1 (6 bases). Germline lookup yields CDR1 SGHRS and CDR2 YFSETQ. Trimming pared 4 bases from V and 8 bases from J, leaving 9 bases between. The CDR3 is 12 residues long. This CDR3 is CASSVTGEKLFF. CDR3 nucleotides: TGCGCCAGCAGCGTAACAGGGGAAAAACTGTTTTTT.

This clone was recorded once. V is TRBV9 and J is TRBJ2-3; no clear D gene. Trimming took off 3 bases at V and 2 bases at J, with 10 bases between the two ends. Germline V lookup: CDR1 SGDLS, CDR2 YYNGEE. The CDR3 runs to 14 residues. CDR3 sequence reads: CASSGAVLTDTQYF. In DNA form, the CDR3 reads TGTGCCAGCAGCGGAGCCGTCCTCACAGATACGCAGTATTTT.

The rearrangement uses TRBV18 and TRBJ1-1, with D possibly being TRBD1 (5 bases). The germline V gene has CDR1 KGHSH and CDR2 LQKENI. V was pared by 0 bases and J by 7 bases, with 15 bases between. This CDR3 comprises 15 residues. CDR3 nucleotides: TGTGCCAGCTCACCACCGTCAGGGAAGCTCCGTGAAGCTTTCTTT. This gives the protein CASSPPSGKLREAFF.

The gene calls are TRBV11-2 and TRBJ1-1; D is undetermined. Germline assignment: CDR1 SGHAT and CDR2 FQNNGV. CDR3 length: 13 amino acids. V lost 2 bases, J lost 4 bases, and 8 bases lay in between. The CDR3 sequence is CASSLRVGTEAFF. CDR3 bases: TGTGCCAGCAGCTTACGGGTCGGCACTGAAGCTTTCTTT.

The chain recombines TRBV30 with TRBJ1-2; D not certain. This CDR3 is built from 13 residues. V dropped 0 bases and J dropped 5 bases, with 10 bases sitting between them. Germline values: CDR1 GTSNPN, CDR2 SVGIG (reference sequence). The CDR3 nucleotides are TGTGCCTGGAGTGTACAGACACCTTATGGCTACACCTTC. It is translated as CAWSVQTPYGYTF.

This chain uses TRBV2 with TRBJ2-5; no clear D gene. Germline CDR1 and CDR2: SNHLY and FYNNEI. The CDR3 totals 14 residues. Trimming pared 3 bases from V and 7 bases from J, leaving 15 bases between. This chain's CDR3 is CASSDRRSPGTQYF. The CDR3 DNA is TGTGCCAGCAGTGATAGGCGGTCCCCTGGGACCCAGTACTTC.

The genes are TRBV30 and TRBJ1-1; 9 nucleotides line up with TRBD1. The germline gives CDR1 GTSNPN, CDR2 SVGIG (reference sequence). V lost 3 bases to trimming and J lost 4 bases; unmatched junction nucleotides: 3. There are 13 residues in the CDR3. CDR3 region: CAWRGQGITEAFF. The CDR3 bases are TGTGCCTGGAGGGGACAGGGAATCACTGAAGCTTTCTTT.

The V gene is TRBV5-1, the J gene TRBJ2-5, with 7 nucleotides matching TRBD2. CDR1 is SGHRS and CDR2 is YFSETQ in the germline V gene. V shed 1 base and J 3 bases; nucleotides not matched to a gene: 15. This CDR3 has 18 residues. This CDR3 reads CASSLRSGGVLGKETQYF. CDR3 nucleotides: TGCGCCAGCAGCTTGAGGAGTGGGGGGGTGCTAGGCAAAGAGACCCAGTACTTC.

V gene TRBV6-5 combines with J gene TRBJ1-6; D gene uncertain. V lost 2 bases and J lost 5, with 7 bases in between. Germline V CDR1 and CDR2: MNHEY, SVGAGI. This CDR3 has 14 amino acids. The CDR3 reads CASSYGQNNSPLHF. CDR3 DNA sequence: TGTGCCAGCAGTTACGGGCAGAATAATTCACCCCTCCACTTT.